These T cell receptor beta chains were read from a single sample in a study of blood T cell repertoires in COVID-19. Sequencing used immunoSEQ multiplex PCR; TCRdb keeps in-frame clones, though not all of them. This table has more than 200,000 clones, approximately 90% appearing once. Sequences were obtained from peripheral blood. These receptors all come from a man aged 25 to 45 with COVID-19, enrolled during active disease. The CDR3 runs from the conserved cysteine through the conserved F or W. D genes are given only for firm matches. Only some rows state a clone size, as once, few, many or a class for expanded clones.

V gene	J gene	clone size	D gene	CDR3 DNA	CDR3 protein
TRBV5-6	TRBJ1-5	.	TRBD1	TGTGCCAGCAGCTCCTGGGACAGGATGAATCAGCCCCAGCATTTT	CASSSWDRMNQPQHF
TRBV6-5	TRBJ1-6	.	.	TGTGCCAGCAGACGTGGGGGCCGCTATAATTCACCCCTCCACTTT	CASRRGGRYNSPLHF
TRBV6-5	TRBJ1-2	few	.	TGTGCCAGCAGTTACCATACGACAGATGGCTACACCTTC	CASSYHTTDGYTF
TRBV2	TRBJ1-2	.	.	TGTGCCAGCAGTGAGGGGAGCCACATGAGAGGCTACACCTTC	CASSEGSHMRGYTF
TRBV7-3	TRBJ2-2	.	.	TGTGCCAGCAGCTTACAGTACAACACCGGGGAGCTGTTTTTT	CASSLQYNTGELFF
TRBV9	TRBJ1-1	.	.	TGTGCCAGCAGCCCGCAGGGGATGAACACTGAAGCTTTCTTT	CASSPQGMNTEAFF
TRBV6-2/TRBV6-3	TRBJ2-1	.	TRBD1	TGTGCCAGCAGTTACTCCTTCCGGGGACAGGGAACCTACAATGAGCAGTTCTTC	CASSYSFRGQGTYNEQFF
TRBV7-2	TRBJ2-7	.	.	TGTGCCAGCAGCCTCGCGCTAGCCGCCTCCGAGCAGTACTTC	CASSLALAASEQYF
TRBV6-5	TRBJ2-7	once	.	TGTGCCAGCAGCCTCGGGAGCAGCTCCTACGAGCAGTACTTC	CASSLGSSSYEQYF
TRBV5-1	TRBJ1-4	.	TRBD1	TGCGCCAGCAGCCAAATCCCGGGACAGGGGGGTGAAAAACTGTTTTTT	CASSQIPGQGGEKLFF
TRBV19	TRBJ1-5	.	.	TGTGCCAGTACCGTGAACAGGGCGAATCAGCCCCAGCATTTT	CASTVNRANQPQHF
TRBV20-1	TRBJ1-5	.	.	TGCAGTGCATCAGGGCATCAGCCCCAGCATTTT	CSASGHQPQHF
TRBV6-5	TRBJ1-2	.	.	TGTGCCAGCAGTTACTCAGGGGCAGGCTATGGCTACACCTTC	CASSYSGAGYGYTF
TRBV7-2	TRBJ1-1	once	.	TGTGCCAGCAGCTCTCAGGGATTGCTCTCTGAAGCTTTCTTT	CASSSQGLLSEAFF
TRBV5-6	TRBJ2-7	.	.	TGTGCCAGCAGCTTCAGGGGCGAGCAGTACTTC	CASSFRGEQYF
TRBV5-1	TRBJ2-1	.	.	TGCGCCAGCAGCTTGGGCGGACAGTCGTACAATGAGCAGTTCTTC	CASSLGGQSYNEQFF
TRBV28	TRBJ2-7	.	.	TGTGCCAGCAGTTTATTTGGGGCGGGAAGCTACGAGCAGTACTTC	CASSLFGAGSYEQYF
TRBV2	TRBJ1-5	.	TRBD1	TGTGCCAGCTCCGGGACAGGGGCGAGCAATCAGCCCCAGCATTTT	CASSGTGASNQPQHF
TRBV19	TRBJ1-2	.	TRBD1	TGTGCCAGTAACGGACAGGGCAACTATGGCTACACCTTC	CASNGQGNYGYTF
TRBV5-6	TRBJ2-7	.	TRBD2	TGTGCCAGCAGCCCTGGGACCGGGGGGTACGAGCAGTACTTC	CASSPGTGGYEQYF
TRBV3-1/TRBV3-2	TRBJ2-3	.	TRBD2	TGTGCCAGCAGCCAAGTTATCCTAGCGGGGGCTAGGGGGACAGATACGCAGTATTTT	CASSQVILAGARGTDTQYF
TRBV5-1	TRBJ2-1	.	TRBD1	TGCGCCAGCAGCTTAGGGACAGATCGTTACAATGAGCAGTTCTTC	CASSLGTDRYNEQFF
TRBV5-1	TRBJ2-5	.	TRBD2	TGCGCCAGCAGCTTGGTCGCGGGAGAAAGGGAGACCCAGTACTTC	CASSLVAGERETQYF
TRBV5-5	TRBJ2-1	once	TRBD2	TGTGCCAGCAGCTTGGCTGCTAGCGGCTACAATGAGCAGTTCTTC	CASSLAASGYNEQFF
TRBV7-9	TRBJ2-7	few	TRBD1	TGTGCCAGCAGCTTATGGAGACAGGGGGTCAACGAGCAGTACTTC	CASSLWRQGVNEQYF
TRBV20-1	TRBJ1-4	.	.	TGCAGTGCTAGAGGACAGGACCTCCTCTTTTTT	CSARGQDLLFF
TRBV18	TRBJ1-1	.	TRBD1	TGTGCCAGCTCACCTTCCGACAGGGTGGACACTGAAGCTTTCTTT	CASSPSDRVDTEAFF
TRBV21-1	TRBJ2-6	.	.	TGTGCCAGCAGCAAAGCGCAGAGTACTAAAAACTCTGGGGCCAACGTCCTGACTTTC	CASSKAQSTKNSGANVLTF
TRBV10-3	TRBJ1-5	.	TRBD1	TGTGCCATCAGTGGACAGGGAATTCGACAGCCCCAGCATTTT	CAISGQGIRQPQHF
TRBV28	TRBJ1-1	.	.	TGTGCCAGCAGTTTAGTCGGGGGGCGCAGGACTGAAGCTTTCTTT	CASSLVGGRRTEAFF
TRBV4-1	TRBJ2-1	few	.	TGCGCCAGCAGCCAAGGCTCCCGATCGGCGGCTAACCAGTTCTTC	CASSQGSRSAANQFF
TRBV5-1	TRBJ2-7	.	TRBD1	TGCGCCAGCAGCCTCGACAGGGTAGAGTACGAGCAGTACTTC	CASSLDRVEYEQYF
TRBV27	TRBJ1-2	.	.	TGTGCCAGCAAACCTGCGGGCCTTTTGGGTTACACCTTC	CASKPAGLLGYTF
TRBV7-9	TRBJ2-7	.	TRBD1	TGTGCCAGCAGTTACAGGGGTTCCTCCTACGAGCAGTACTTC	CASSYRGSSYEQYF
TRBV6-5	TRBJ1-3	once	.	TGTGCCAGCAACGAGGCGGGAGGGGTAAACACCATATATTTT	CASNEAGGVNTIYF
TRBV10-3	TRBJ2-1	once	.	TGTGCCATCAGTGATGAGCGGATCGCCTACAATGAGCAGTTCTTC	CAISDERIAYNEQFF
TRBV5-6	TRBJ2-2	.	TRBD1	TGTGCCAGCAGCTTCCGGGACAGGGGGACCGGGGAGCTGTTTTTT	CASSFRDRGTGELFF
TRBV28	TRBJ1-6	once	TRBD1	TGTGCCAGCAGTTTATTGGACAGGGAGAATTCACCCCTCCACTTT	CASSLLDRENSPLHF
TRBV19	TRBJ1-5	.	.	TGTGCCAGTAGCGGAGTGTGGGATCAGCCCCAGCATTTT	CASSGVWDQPQHF
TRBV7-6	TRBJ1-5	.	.	TGTGCCAGCAGCCCCCATACACGTCTTGACCCCCAGGCCCAGCATTTT	CASSPHTRLDPQAQHF
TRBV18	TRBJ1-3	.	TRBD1	TGTGCCAGCTCACCACGGGTGGACAGGGGCTCTGGAAACACCATATATTTT	CASSPRVDRGSGNTIYF
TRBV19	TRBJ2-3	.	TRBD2	TGTGCCAGTAGTGAAAGCGGGAGTGAAGGGGATACGCAGTATTTT	CASSESGSEGDTQYF
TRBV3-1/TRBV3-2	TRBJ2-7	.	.	TGTGCCAGCAGCCAAGATACAGGGACGTACGAGCAGTACTTC	CASSQDTGTYEQYF
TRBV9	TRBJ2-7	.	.	TGTGCCAGCAGCGTAACCCCAGGGTACGAGCAGTACTTC	CASSVTPGYEQYF
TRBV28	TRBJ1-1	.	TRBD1	TGTGCCAGCAGGCCACTCCAGGGGGCTGGCACTGAAGCTTTCTTT	CASRPLQGAGTEAFF